The clone carrying this T cell receptor (beta chain) has only one observation. No antigen is known for it. V shed 1 base, J shed 6 bases, and the junction held 3 bases outside the gene matches. CDR3 length: 15 amino acids. Germline V gene data show CDR1 as SGHVS and CDR2 as FQNEAQ. The sample belongs to a study of graft-versus-host responses after intestinal transplantation. TCRdb's table, derived via immunoSEQ multiplex PCR, lists solely in-frame clones and lacks some. The sample comprises over 75,000 clones, approximately 90% of which are singletons, and around 0.067% rests with the top ten. This TCR was recovered from a human donor who was the organ donor for an intestinal transplant. The sequencing used unstimulated CD8+ T cells sorted from spleen or lymph node cells, collected before transplant. This chain uses TRBV7-8 with TRBJ2-1, with 10 bases fitting TRBD2. DNA for the CDR3: TGTGCCAGCAGCTTAGACCTAGCGGGAGTCAATGAGCAGTTCTTC. Its protein product is CASSLDLAGVNEQFF.